This TCR beta chain comes out of a study of molecular identifiers for immune sequencing clone quantification (dated by TCRdb to between 2017 and 2018). With regard to the full study: For a replicate experiment, the RNA from either approximately 20,000 or 100,000 naive CD8 T cells was divided into five aliquots, and four of those aliquots went on to sequencing. This methods study benchmarked molecular-identifier clustering-based TCR repertoire sequencing (MIDCIRS) and TCR RNA copy counting, using CD8 T cells to do so. On the study overall, not on this receptor specifically: In CMV-specific effector cells, clones with more than 20 RNA copies accounted for over 97% of molecules, whereas in naive cells such clones accounted for under 1%. Modeling gave around 3 recovered TCR RNA copies per cell versus 8 to 10 by digital PCR, implying roughly 30% capture efficiency. Spiked-in Jurkat TCR RNA equal to a single cell's worth was reported to be detectable even within 1,100,000 naive CD8 T cells. When barcode sub-clustering was omitted, TCR diversity was inflated by chimeric consensus sequences, with chimeras reaching as high as 47%. Identical TCR molecules sharing a barcode could cause highly expanded clone sizes to be underestimated.

On a BD FACSAria II, naive CD8 T cells were FACS-sorted as CD8+CD4-CCR7+CD45RA+ and collected into RLT Plus buffer. Some naive CD8 T cell RNA was split equally between MIDCIRS and a Smart-seq2-style 5'RACE protocol for a sensitivity comparison. Enrichment of CD8 T cells was done with RosetteSep CD8+ T Cell Enrichment Cocktail plus Ficoll-Paque, and ACK red cell lysis came afterward. The table lists this clonotype with many counts. Its antigen target is currently unknown. Within one base of it there is no much larger clone, and no base qualities were kept. From a lookup of the germline V gene, CDR1 and CDR2 are ENHRY and SYGVKD. The CDR3 has 13 amino acids, counting the end cysteine and phenylalanine. Solely the CDR3 DNA is kept, with 39 bases framed from the first base. Trimming costs V 3 bases and J 8 bases, and their ends lie 11 bases apart. The library was obtained by PCR. Sequencing was carried out with an Illumina MiSeq. The Qiagen AllPrep DNA/RNA kit was used to purify total RNA. Reads from multiple sequencing runs of the same library were pooled before analysis. For the original study's pipeline: Only reads with exact TCR constant sequence were kept, trimmed to 150 nt, and grouped by their 12-nt molecular barcodes. Reads inside each barcode group were sub-clustered using a 15% Levenshtein threshold, and a quality-weighted consensus sequence was constructed for each RNA molecule. Non-functional sequences were excluded, and lower-count sequences lying one edit away from another sequence were also excluded. Barcode sub-clusters with fewer than 20% of the maximum read count were removed, based on fitting two negative binomial distributions. TCRdb trimmed public reads at Q25 via fastp, called clones via MiXCR and kept in-frame beta chains. Entries that share a CDR3 protein sequence are merged under the most common genes and DNA. The authors' filters were not applied to this entry. The sample records about 36,000 distinct CDR3 sequences, roughly 20% of which are singletons. The biggest ten clones account for 5.5% to 7.5% of the sample.

Recombination connected TRBV10-3 to TRBJ2-1, with TRBD2 perhaps the D gene, on 5 matching bases. The sequencing sample was made of naive CD8+ T cells from blood, with Jurkat cell RNA spiked in. The meaning of the sample's cell subset or site label: FACS-sorted CD8+CD4-CCR7+CD45RA+ naive T cells. The TCR sequence derives from a human donor in good health. Some libraries in this study had Jurkat cell RNA spiked in. The CDR3: CAISDTGVDEQFF. The bases are TGTGCCATCAGTGACACCGGGGTTGATGAGCAGTTCTTC.